The 17 T cell receptor beta chains below all came from one sample that was sequenced in a study of T cells in Graves' hyperthyroidism and ophthalmopathy. Template material for amplifying TCR beta CDR3 regions consisted of RNA transcripts. TCR CDR3 regions were first amplified by RT-PCR with HTBI primers. TCRdb passed the multiplex PCR reads through MiXCR, listing each CDR3 protein once. The sample shows around 250,000 distinct CDR3 sequences, over 20% of them seen only once. The specimen was blood. Every receptor here comes from a woman between 40 and 50 years old with Graves' ophthalmopathy.

This chain connects TRBV24-1 to TRBJ1-5; D is possibly TRBD1 (5 bases). The germline CDR1 and CDR2 sequences are KGHDR and SFDVKD. The CDR3 totals 13 residues. The germline V and J ends were trimmed by 5 bases and 6 bases, with 10 bases remaining between them. CDR3: CATSALGGQPQHF. The CDR3 bases are TGTGCCACCAGTGCCCTTGGGGGTCAGCCCCAGCATTTT.

This clonotype appeared many times. The rearrangement joins TRBV6-5 to TRBJ1-1; 7 bases align to TRBD1. Per germline, CDR1 MNHEY and CDR2 SVGAGI. J lost 1 base, V lost 4 bases, and 6 bases had no gene match. This CDR3 region has 15 residues. Here the CDR3 DNA reads TGTGCCAGCAGTTCCACGGGACAGCCGAACACTGAAGCTTTCTTT. It specifies CASSSTGQPNTEAFF.

The chain carries TRBV6-2 or TRBV6-3 and TRBJ1-2, with TRBD1 as a possible D gene (5 bases). Germline V gene lookup returns CDR1 MNHEY and CDR2 SVGEGT. This CDR3 spans 12 amino acids. V was shortened by 6 bases and J by 5 bases, with 10 bases between the two germline ends. CDR3 region: CASRTRGYGYTF. DNA of the CDR3: TGTGCCAGCAGGACCCGGGGGTATGGCTACACCTTC.

This clonotype was detected many times. V and J are TRBV28 and TRBJ1-3, with D unresolved. The V and J ends lost 3 bases and 0 bases respectively, with 9 bases between them. CDR3 length: 15 residues. CDR1 MDHEN and CDR2 SYDVKM come from the germline V gene. The CDR3 coding sequence is TGTGCCAGCAGTTTGGGTCAGGTCTCTGGAAACACCATATATTTT. Translation: CASSLGQVSGNTIYF.

This clonotype was seen at least ten times. The genes are TRBV12-3 or TRBV12-4 and TRBJ1-1; D is unclear. This CDR3 is built from 13 residues. V dropped 3 bases and J dropped 10 bases, with 15 bases sitting between them. CDR3 region: CASSLHSDLRAFF. CDR3 DNA sequence: TGTGCCAGCAGTTTGCATTCCGACCTTAGAGCTTTCTTT.

In this sample, this clonotype turned up many times. This chain joins TRBV5-1 and TRBJ1-2; D might be TRBD1 (6 bases). The CDR3 totals 16 residues. Trimming pared 0 bases from V and 6 bases from J, leaving 18 bases between. Germline loops: CDR1 SGHRS, CDR2 YFSETQ. The CDR3 here is CASSLAAGTSSDGYTF. DNA for the CDR3: TGCGCCAGCAGCTTGGCCGCCGGGACATCCTCCGATGGCTACACCTTC.

This clonotype was seen ten or more times. The V call is TRBV4-2, the J call TRBJ1-1; D remains ambiguous. The CDR3 extends over 15 amino acids. Germline CDR1 LGHNA, CDR2 YNFKEQ. The V gene lost 1 base and the J gene lost 2 bases, with 11 bases spanning the gap. DNA for the CDR3: TGTGCCAGCAGCCAAGTCGCAGGAGCAAACACTGAAGCTTTCTTT. Translating it yields CASSQVAGANTEAFF.

At least ten counts were recorded for this clonotype. V and J are TRBV7-2 and TRBJ2-7; no firm D call. There are 15 residues in the CDR3. The ends were cut back, 1 base at V and 4 bases at J, with 14 bases in the middle. Germline V gene sequence: CDR1 SGHTA, CDR2 FQGNSA. As DNA, the CDR3 is TGTGCCAGCAGCTTAGGACGGAGACCTCTTTACGAGCAGTACTTC. This translates into CASSLGRRPLYEQYF.

The CDR3 sequence: CASSEGPGHKETQYF. DNA for the CDR3: TGTGCCAGCAGTGAAGGGCCGGGACATAAAGAGACCCAGTACTTC. This chain joins TRBV6-1 and TRBJ2-5, with D tentatively TRBD1 (6 bases). This CDR3 spans 15 amino acids. The germline V and J ends were trimmed by 1 base and 3 bases, with 12 bases remaining between them. From germline, CDR1 is MNHNS and CDR2 SASEGT.

This chain connects TRBV28 to TRBJ2-1, with 7 positions matching TRBD1. V shed 3 bases and J 7 bases; nucleotides not matched to a gene: 6. The CDR3 spans 14 residues. CDR1 and CDR2 (germline): MDHEN, SYDVKM. The DNA for the CDR3 is TGTGCCAGCAGTTTTCGACAGGGACGGAATGAGCAGTTCTTC. Translation: CASSFRQGRNEQFF. The whole variable domain, filled in from reference TRBV28 and TRBJ2-1, reads DVKVTQSSRYLVKRTGEKVFLECVQDMDHENMFWYRQDPGLGLRLIYFSYDVKMKEKGDIPEGYSVSREKKERFSLILESASTNQTSMYLCASSFRQGRNEQFFGPGTRLTVL.

In its sample, this clonotype was seen many times. CDR3 sequence reads: CATRGTGNQPQHF. In DNA, the CDR3 is TGTGCCACCCGGGGGACAGGCAATCAGCCCCAGCATTTT. The chain recombines TRBV6-5 with TRBJ1-5; TRBD1 matches 7 bases. Germline loops: CDR1 MNHEY, CDR2 SVGAGI. The CDR3 loop spans 13 amino acids. J lost 2 bases, V lost 10 bases, and 5 bases had no gene match.

This clonotype was observed many times. The chain combines TRBV28 with TRBJ1-3; D unclear. The CDR3 has 16 amino acids. In germline, CDR1 is MDHEN, CDR2 SYDVKM. Trimming left V 1 base short and J 8 bases short, with 18 bases between. The CDR3 spells CASSLYKDPRWDTIYF. The CDR3 coding sequence is TGTGCCAGCAGTTTATATAAGGACCCGCGATGGGACACCATATATTTT.

This chain joins TRBV3-1 and TRBJ2-7; D gene unclear. Germline V gene lookup returns CDR1 LGHDT and CDR2 YNNKEL (reference sequence). V was pared by 1 base and J by 1 base, with 11 bases between. This CDR3 comprises 15 residues. CDR3 in DNA: TGTGCCAGCAGCCAAGTGGGCGGCCGATCCTACGAGCAGTACTTC. It codes for CASSQVGGRSYEQYF.

The V call is TRBV30, the J call TRBJ1-1, with D maybe TRBD1 (5 bases). The ends were cut back, 3 bases at V and 0 bases at J, with 11 bases in the middle. The germline CDR1 and CDR2 sequences are GTSNPN and SVGIG (reference sequence). The CDR3 runs 14 residues. The CDR3 loop reads CAWSVGAVNTEAFF. CDR3 sequence (DNA): TGTGCCTGGAGCGTCGGGGCGGTGAACACTGAAGCTTTCTTT.

The sample holds many counts of this clonotype. The J gene is TRBJ1-5, the V gene TRBV5-4; maybe TRBD1 (5 bases). V was pared by 9 bases and J by 1 base, with 14 bases between. The CDR3 runs to 14 residues. The germline V gene encodes CDR1 SGHNT and CDR2 YYREEE (reference sequence). The CDR3 bases are TGTGCCACCAAGGTATGGGGGAGCAATCAGCCCCAGCATTTT. This gives the protein CATKVWGSNQPQHF.

There are many counts of this clonotype. The chain links TRBV10-3 to TRBJ2-7, with 10 positions matching TRBD2. Looked up from germline, CDR1 is ENHRY and CDR2 is SYGVKD. The CDR3 spans 14 residues. V lost 5 bases to trimming and J lost 3 bases; unmatched junction nucleotides: 4. This CDR3 is CAISPSGSSYEQYF. CDR3 DNA sequence: TGTGCCATCAGTCCTAGCGGGAGCAGCTACGAGCAGTACTTC.

This clonotype was observed many times. The chain recombines TRBV12-3 or TRBV12-4 with TRBJ1-1; possible D gene TRBD1, 6 bases. The CDR3 extends over 13 amino acids. Trimming shortened V by 2 bases and J by 6 bases, and 10 bases separated the two germline ends. The CDR3: CASSLTGISEAFF. DNA for the CDR3: TGTGCCAGCAGTTTAACAGGGATTTCTGAAGCTTTCTTT.